This entry lists 3 T cell receptor beta chains sequenced from one sample in a study of T cell changes during pregnancy in multiple sclerosis. Sequencing used immunoSEQ multiplex PCR; TCRdb keeps in-frame clones, though not all of them. Of about 41,000 clones detected, 85% to 95% appear once; the ten largest clones hold about 6.7%. This specimen was CD8+ T cells from peripheral blood mononuclear cells, taken in the third trimester of pregnancy. These receptors all stem from a female donor with multiple sclerosis, enrolled in a pregnancy study.

The V call is TRBV30, the J call TRBJ2-7; 8 positions agree with TRBD2. The germline V gene has CDR1 GTSNPN and CDR2 SVGIG (reference sequence). The length of the CDR3 is 13 residues. Trimming at V came to 2 bases and at J to 3 bases, leaving 3 bases not matched to a gene. As DNA, the CDR3 is TGTGCCTGGAGTAGCGGGAGAGACTACGAGCAGTACTTC. Residues: CAWSSGRDYEQYF.

The V gene is TRBV6-5, the J gene TRBJ1-2; possibly TRBD1 for D (5 bases). This CDR3 is built from 15 residues. V was shortened by 4 bases and J by 1 base, with 13 bases between the two germline ends. Germline-derived CDR1 and CDR2 are MNHEY and SVGAGI. CDR3 nucleotides: TGTGCCAGCAGTTTCACACCGGGGGTTAACTATGGCTACACCTTC. Translated, it gives CASSFTPGVNYGYTF.

The genes are TRBV27 and TRBJ2-5; 9 bases line up with TRBD1. CDR1 is MNHEY, CDR2 SMNVEV, per germline (reference sequence). The CDR3 covers 13 residues. With 4 bases clipped from V and 4 bases from J, the junction kept 1 base outside the gene matches. CDR3 bases: TGTGCCAGCAGTTGGGACAGGGCAGAGACCCAGTACTTC. Translating gives CASSWDRAETQYF.